The 21 T cell receptor beta chains reported below all come from one sample, sequenced in a study of T cells after yellow fever vaccination. TCRdb independently ran MiXCR on the 5' RACE reads; one entry per CDR3 protein. The data contain around 610,000 distinct CDR3 sequences, about 14% of them singletons. The material sequenced was PBMCs, taken on the day of the yellow fever booster vaccination. These receptors came from a young man who received the YFV17D yellow fever vaccine.

This chain joins TRBV6-5 and TRBJ1-5; 7 nucleotides align to TRBD1. Unmatched junction bases numbered 1, after V lost 2 bases and J lost 6 bases. The CDR3 totals 13 residues. The germline V gene encodes CDR1 MNHEY and CDR2 SVGAGI. The CDR3 nucleotides are TGTGCCAGCAGTTACAACAGGGGTCAGCCCCAGCATTTT. Protein product: CASSYNRGQPQHF.

This clonotype was picked up a small number of times. This sequence joins TRBV9 and TRBJ2-7; 14 nucleotides align to TRBD2. Germline loops: CDR1 SGDLS, CDR2 YYNGEE. V lost 2 bases, J lost 1 base, and 8 bases stayed unmatched. This CDR3 spans 18 amino acids. CDR3 DNA sequence: TGTGCCAGCAGCGTCGGACTAGCGGGAGGCCTTGGTTCCTACGAGCAGTACTTC. It translates to CASSVGLAGGLGSYEQYF.

This chain uses TRBV18 with TRBJ2-3; TRBD2 matches 11 bases. The V gene end was trimmed by 3 bases and the J gene end by 0 bases; junction bases not matched to a gene: 5. CDR1 KGHSH and CDR2 LQKENI come from the germline V gene. The CDR3 has 17 amino acids. CDR3 loop: CASSPPGLAVSTDTQYF. For the CDR3, the DNA is TGTGCCAGCTCACCGCCGGGACTAGCGGTTAGCACAGATACGCAGTATTTT.

The chain's CDR3 is CASSLQREGLHEQFF. The CDR3 DNA sequence: TGCGCCAGCAGCCTTCAGCGGGAGGGCCTTCATGAGCAGTTCTTC. The V gene is TRBV5-1, the J gene TRBJ2-1, with TRBD2 identical over 10 bases. Germline V gives CDR1 SGHRS, CDR2 YFSETQ. The junction had 9 bases not matched to a gene; V was cut back by 4 bases and J by 8 bases. This CDR3 is built from 15 residues.

This clonotype came up a few times. V gene TRBV6-2 or TRBV6-3 combines with J gene TRBJ1-5, with D unclear. Germline V lookup: CDR1 MNHEY, CDR2 SVGEGT. The CDR3 contains 13 residues. Trimming cost V 4 bases and J 3 bases, with 7 bases left between them. The CDR3 region is CASSFRFNQPQHF. CDR3 coding DNA: TGTGCCAGCAGTTTCAGGTTCAATCAGCCCCAGCATTTT.

This clonotype occurred a few times. The chain uses TRBV29-1 and TRBJ1-1, with D maybe TRBD1 (6 bases). The CDR3 spans 12 residues. Germline V gene sequence: CDR1 SQVTM, CDR2 ANQGSEA. V was clipped by 7 bases and J by 5 bases, with 14 bases between them. CDR3 in DNA: TGCAGCGCTAGAACAGGGTGGACTGAAGCTTTCTTT. Protein sequence: CSARTGWTEAFF. The variable domain in full, with the rest retrieved from reference TRBV29-1 and TRBJ1-1, is SAVISQKPSRDICQRGTSLTIQCQVDSQVTMMFWYRQQPGQSLTLIATANQGSEATYESGFVIDKFPISRPNLTFSTLTVSNMSPEDSSIYLCSARTGWTEAFFGQGTRLTVV.

The CDR3 sequence: CSARVAGVYIQYF. In DNA form, the CDR3 reads TGCAGTGCTAGAGTTGCGGGAGTTTACATTCAGTACTTC. The chain is built from TRBV20-1 and TRBJ2-4, with TRBD2 matching over 7 bases. The V gene end was trimmed by 1 base and the J gene end by 8 bases; junction bases not matched to a gene: 5. The CDR3 extends over 13 amino acids. Germline loops: CDR1 DFQATT, CDR2 SNEGSKA (reference sequence).

This clonotype was detected only a few times. V usage is TRBV12-3 or TRBV12-4 and J usage is TRBJ2-1, with D perhaps being TRBD1 or TRBD2 (5 bases each). Trimming cost V 4 bases and J 9 bases, with 19 bases left between them. The CDR3 is 15 residues long. In DNA, the CDR3 is TGTGCCAGCAGTTCCCCCTCGGGACGGCGAAGTGAGCAGTTCTTC. Encoded protein: CASSSPSGRRSEQFF.

In this sample, this clonotype turned up a few times. J is TRBJ2-5 and V is TRBV7-9; possibly TRBD2 for D (5 bases). The length of the CDR3 is 12 residues. The germline V and J ends were trimmed by 2 bases and 12 bases, with 13 bases remaining between them. CDR1 is SEHNR, CDR2 FQNEAQ, per germline (reference sequence). For the CDR3, the DNA is TGTGCCAGCAGCTTATATGAGGAGCGGAAGTACTTC. This translates into CASSLYEERKYF.

This clonotype was picked up a small number of times. The chain carries TRBV28 and TRBJ2-1, with TRBD2 identical over 7 bases. Germline V lookup: CDR1 MDHEN, CDR2 SYDVKM. The J segment lost 11 bases and the V segment lost 5 bases, leaving 3 bases of the junction unmatched. The CDR3 runs to 11 residues. The DNA for the CDR3 is TGTGCCAGCAGTGCGGGGACTAAGCAGTTCTTC. Amino acid sequence: CASSAGTKQFF.

The genes are TRBV6-1 and TRBJ2-1; perhaps D is TRBD1 or TRBD2 (5 bases each). V lost 6 bases, J lost 2 bases, and 14 bases lay in between. The CDR3 totals 15 residues. Germline CDR1 reads MNHNS; CDR2 reads SASEGT. CDR3 residues: CASRWDGEPYNEQFF. The CDR3 DNA reads TGTGCCAGCAGGTGGGACGGCGAGCCCTACAATGAGCAGTTCTTC.

The table lists this clonotype with a few counts. The rearrangement uses TRBV6-5 and TRBJ2-7; either TRBD1 or TRBD2 may fit D (5 bases each). CDR3 length: 16 amino acids. Germline V lookup: CDR1 MNHEY, CDR2 SVGAGI. V lost 6 bases to trimming and J lost 4 bases, with 22 bases between them. CDR3 sequence: CASRLDSPQGTYEQYF. The CDR3 region has the DNA TGTGCCAGCAGGTTAGACAGTCCCCAAGGGACGTACGAGCAGTACTTC.

This clonotype was detected a few times. The chain employs TRBV5-1 and TRBJ2-5; no clear D. CDR1 is SGHRS, CDR2 YFSETQ, per germline. Trimming shortened V by 7 bases and J by 3 bases, and 13 bases separated the two germline ends. CDR3 length: 13 amino acids. The CDR3 DNA follows: TGCGCCAGCCATTTGGCCGGAGAAGAGACCCAGTACTTC. This gives the protein CASHLAGEETQYF.

This chain links TRBV18 with TRBJ2-3; the D gene is possibly TRBD2 (5 bases). Germline-derived CDR1 and CDR2 are KGHSH and LQKENI. The CDR3 loop spans 13 amino acids. V was cut by 8 bases and J by 2 bases, with 11 bases left in between. CDR3 DNA sequence: TGTGCCAGCGGAAGGACTGACACAGATACGCAGTATTTT. It codes for CASGRTDTDTQYF.

The chain joins TRBV20-1 to TRBJ2-7, with 7 bases lining up with TRBD2. The germline gives CDR1 DFQATT, CDR2 SNEGSKA (reference sequence). Trimming removed 8 bases from V and 0 bases from J; junction bases left unmatched: 7. This CDR3 is 13 amino acids long. The CDR3: CSHGSGNSYEQYF. The CDR3 DNA is TGCAGTCACGGAAGCGGGAACTCCTACGAGCAGTACTTC.

The gene calls are TRBV27 and TRBJ2-3; 9 bases line up with TRBD1. This CDR3 region has 15 residues. Germline values: CDR1 MNHEY, CDR2 SMNVEV (reference sequence). Germline trimming cut 3 bases from V and 2 bases from J; bases unmatched to any gene: 3. This CDR3 reads CASSFWTGVTDTQYF. CDR3 nucleotides: TGTGCCAGCAGTTTTTGGACAGGGGTCACAGATACGCAGTATTTT.

The gene calls are TRBV20-1 and TRBJ2-2, with D perhaps TRBD1 (6 bases). CDR1 and CDR2 from the germline V gene are DFQATT and SNEGSKA (reference sequence). V dropped 5 bases and J dropped 6 bases, with 22 bases sitting between them. The CDR3 runs to 16 residues. The chain's CDR3 is CSAHPMDRPLAGELFF. CDR3 nucleotide sequence: TGCAGTGCTCACCCAATGGACAGACCGTTGGCCGGGGAGCTGTTTTTT.

The rearrangement joins TRBV25-1 to TRBJ2-7, with a possible D match to TRBD2 (5 bases). This CDR3 region has 16 residues. The V gene's germline CDR1 is MGHDK and CDR2 SYGVNS. V lost 2 bases and J lost 1, with 15 bases in between. The CDR3 region is CASSEAGKRNSYEQYF. Here the CDR3 DNA reads TGTGCCAGCAGTGAAGCGGGTAAACGCAATTCCTACGAGCAGTACTTC.

V usage is TRBV4-3 and J usage is TRBJ2-1; 12 bases line up with TRBD2. V lost 0 bases to trimming and J lost 10 bases; unmatched junction nucleotides: 10. The CDR3 covers 17 residues. Germline values: CDR1 LGHNA, CDR2 YSLEER. The CDR3 sequence: CASSQDSTSGRRGEQFF. The CDR3 DNA is TGCGCCAGCAGCCAAGATTCGACTAGCGGGAGAAGGGGGGAGCAGTTCTTC.

The chain employs TRBV7-2 and TRBJ2-7; a possible D gene is TRBD1 (5 bases). The CDR3 has 14 amino acids. V shed 5 bases and J shed 0 bases, with 11 bases lying between them. Per the germline V gene, CDR1 is SGHTA and CDR2 is FQGNSA. CDR3 DNA: TGTGCCAGCAGCCGCATAGGGGTCTCCTACGAGCAGTACTTC. It specifies CASSRIGVSYEQYF.

This clonotype was seen only a few times. The rearrangement uses TRBV28 and TRBJ2-3; D could derive from TRBD1 or TRBD2 (7 bases each). The germline V gene encodes CDR1 MDHEN and CDR2 SYDVKM. V dropped 6 bases and J dropped 4 bases, with 20 bases sitting between them. The CDR3 has 16 residues. CDR3 nucleotides: TGTGCCAGCAGCCCCCAGGGGGGTCGGGGGGCAGATACGCAGTATTTT. Its translation: CASSPQGGRGADTQYF.